This T cell receptor beta chain was obtained from a study of blood T cells in healthy people across ages. Study-wide points: Donor CMV status was unknown, possibly confounding expanded clonotype changes.

The CDR3 extends over 12 amino acids. The ends lost 9 bases at V and 5 bases at J; junction bases unmatched: 4. A second PCR, run for about 7 to 12 cycles, used a sample-barcoded 5' primer plus a J-beta primer mix. TCRdb reanalysed the 5' RACE reads using MiXCR and keeps one entry per CDR3 protein. The data contain approximately 800,000 distinct CDR3 sequences, approximately 25% of them singletons. This clonotype was observed a few times. Its antigen remains unknown. This same sample was also part of a study on T cells of mothers and their children.

The sample taken for sequencing was blood. The clonotype comes from a boy between 10 and 17 years old in good health. The rearrangement uses TRBV12-3 or TRBV12-4 and TRBJ2-4; TRBD1 matches 7 bases. CDR3 coding DNA: TGTGCCAGTAGGGGGCTTGAAAACATTCAGTACTTC. It translates to CASRGLENIQYF.